This TCR beta chain appears in the sequencing data of a study of cytomegalovirus exposure and HLA in healthy donors. Findings and limits, study-wide: Later, TCR association rates were found to vary by HLA locus, highest for DRB1 and lowest for HLA-C. Through in vitro validation, a few CMV-associated chains were shown to be specific for CMV antigens.

PCR amplification relied on 60 Vbeta primers (plus 13 Jbeta primers). Only in-frame clones appear in the TCRdb table, and some are missing; sequencing was by immunoSEQ multiplex PCR. Here the sample spans 150,000 to 200,000 clones, about 77% being singletons. CDR1 and CDR2 (germline): SNHLY, FYNNEI. CDR3 length: 15 residues. Deletions cut 5 bases from V and 4 bases from J, with 17 bases between. As to this clone: Its antigen is as yet unknown.

Sample: PBMCs. The chain joins TRBV2 to TRBJ1-2, with D perhaps TRBD1 (6 bases). The receptor was isolated from a man between 18 and 35 years old in good health and CMV-seropositive. CDR3 protein: CASSQQGTATYGYTF. In DNA, the CDR3 is TGTGCCAGCAGTCAACAGGGCACGGCGACCTATGGCTACACCTTC.